This T cell receptor (beta chain) is from a study of shared T cell receptors in the human thymus. Trimming pared 0 bases from V and 8 bases from J, leaving 11 bases between. This CDR3 comprises 14 residues. The germline V gene has CDR1 LGHNA and CDR2 YSLEER. The protocol was immunoSEQ multiplex PCR, while the TCRdb copy is restricted to in-frame clones and leaves out a portion. The table lists roughly 550,000 clones, approximately 78% of them singletons. The same data also went into a second study, on human thymus T cells. From that study: Donors were healthy Finnish infants having corrective surgery for congenital heart defects. Thymic resections from corrective heart surgery supplied the tissue. A high degree of thymic repertoire overlap among unrelated individuals was reported in related research.

The TCR was taken from a boy younger than two with a congenital heart defect. V is TRBV4-3 and J is TRBJ2-1; D is possibly TRBD2 (5 bases). The sample taken for sequencing was thymocytes. The CDR3 reads CASSQDLGEDEQFF. CDR3 in DNA: TGCGCCAGCAGCCAAGATCTGGGAGAGGATGAGCAGTTCTTC.